The 10 T cell receptor beta chains in this list originate from one sample, sequenced in a study of CD8 T cells in Susac syndrome (dated by TCRdb to between 2018 and 2020). Library prep was done by the immunoSEQ multiplex PCR assay. RNA was extracted using the RNeasy kit, and roughly 0.45 to 1 microgram was reverse transcribed with random hexamers. Clones were called with MiXCR by TCRdb after fastp trimmed the public reads at Q25, and only in-frame beta chains were retained. Here each entry gathers all rows of one CDR3 protein and keeps the most common genes and DNA. The sample data list a few hundred thousand distinct CDR3 sequences, and over 90% of these were observed just once. The top ten hold 0.15% to 0.2% of the sample. The sequenced sample consisted of CD4+ T cells from PBMCs. These receptors all stem from a human donor with Susac syndrome.

The CDR3 sequence: CASSLGKRVNTEAFF. CDR3 bases: TGTGCCAGCAGTCTCGGAAAGAGGGTGAACACTGAAGCTTTCTTT. The gene calls are TRBV6-2 or TRBV6-3 and TRBJ1-1; D is undetermined. The length of the CDR3 is 15 residues. Germline assignment: CDR1 MNHEY and CDR2 SVGEGT. Trimming left V 5 bases short and J 0 bases short, with 13 bases between.

The V and J genes are TRBV3-1 and TRBJ2-5; D not resolved. Germline CDR1 is LGHDT and CDR2 is YNNKEL (reference sequence). The CDR3 runs to 14 residues. V gave up 1 base and J gave up 5 bases, with 11 bases separating them. CDR3 sequence (DNA): TGTGCCAGCAGCCAAGCCTTTTCGGAGGAGACCCAGTACTTC. It specifies CASSQAFSEETQYF.

This chain joins TRBV27 and TRBJ1-6; D is perhaps TRBD1 (5 bases). Germline-derived CDR1 and CDR2 are MNHEY and SMNVEV (reference sequence). The CDR3 covers 14 residues. Trimming left V 6 bases short and J 7 bases short, with 13 bases between. Here the CDR3 DNA reads TGTGCCAGCAGCTGGGACCGAGAGAATTCACCCCTCCACTTT. This gives the protein CASSWDRENSPLHF.

The rearrangement links TRBV11-3 to TRBJ1-6; D remains ambiguous. CDR3 length: 15 residues. The V and J ends lost 3 bases and 4 bases respectively, with 10 bases between them. The V gene's germline CDR1 is SGHNT and CDR2 YENEEA. CDR3 coding DNA: TGTGCCAGCAGCTTTCTTCCAGGTTATAATTCACCCCTCCACTTT. Amino acids: CASSFLPGYNSPLHF.

The V gene is TRBV4-3, the J gene TRBJ2-7; D may correspond to TRBD1 or TRBD2 (6 bases each). Germline-derived CDR1 and CDR2 are LGHNA and YSLEER. CDR3 length: 15 residues. V shed 0 bases and J shed 6 bases, with 15 bases lying between them. The CDR3 protein is CASSQDREGGIEQYF. CDR3 DNA: TGCGCCAGCAGCCAAGATAGGGAAGGGGGGATCGAGCAGTACTTC.

CDR3 coding DNA: TGTGCCAGCACTATGGACAGGGGGAAACAAGAGACCCAGTACTTC. It translates to CASTMDRGKQETQYF. This chain connects TRBV2 to TRBJ2-5; 10 positions agree with TRBD1. CDR1 is SNHLY, CDR2 FYNNEI, per germline. The CDR3 covers 15 residues. V dropped 7 bases and J dropped 2; count of bases not matched to a gene: 7. Full variable domain (remainder filled in from reference TRBV2 and TRBJ2-5): EPEVTQTPSHQVTQMGQEVILRCVPISNHLYFYWYRQILGQKVEFLVSFYNNEISEKSEIFDDQFSVERPDGSNFTLKIRSTKLEDSAMYFCASTMDRGKQETQYFGPGTRLLVL.

This clonotype was seen more than once but under ten times. The genes are TRBV19 and TRBJ2-7, with D hard to call. The V end was cut by 3 bases, the J end by 3 bases, with 3 bases between. The CDR3 runs 11 residues. The germline V gene has CDR1 LNHDA and CDR2 SQIVND (reference sequence). In DNA, the CDR3 is TGTGCCAGTAGTATTGGCTACGAGCAGTACTTC. It specifies CASSIGYEQYF.

The chain links TRBV20-1 to TRBJ1-1, with TRBD1 matching 10 bases. The CDR3 is 15 amino acids. Germline V CDR1 and CDR2: DFQATT, SNEGSKA (reference sequence). With V trimmed by 0 bases and J by 1 base, 2 bases remained unmatched. The CDR3 protein is CSARERDRGNTEAFF. In nucleotides, the CDR3 is TGCAGTGCTAGAGAGAGGGACAGGGGGAACACTGAAGCTTTCTTT.

The chain uses TRBV28 and TRBJ1-6; 8 bases are shared with TRBD1. CDR1 is MDHEN, CDR2 SYDVKM, per germline. Germline trimming cut 5 bases from V and 8 bases from J; bases unmatched to any gene: 8. This CDR3 has 15 residues. The CDR3 is CASSDRGLGDSPLHF. CDR3 in DNA: TGTGCCAGCAGTGACAGGGGCCTCGGCGATTCACCCCTCCACTTT.

The V call is TRBV30, the J call TRBJ2-2; D gene unclear. With 4 bases removed from V and 7 bases from J, the gap between germline ends came to 10 bases. This CDR3 has 12 residues. CDR1 GTSNPN and CDR2 SVGIG come from the germline V gene (reference sequence). The CDR3 bases are TGTGCCTGGAAGCTCCAGAGCGGGGAGCTGTTTTTT. It encodes CAWKLQSGELFF. The complete variable domain, with remaining parts taken from reference TRBV30 and TRBJ2-2, reads SQTIHQWPATLVQPVGSPLSLECTVEGTSNPNLYWYRQAAGRGLQLLFYSVGIGQISSEVPQNLSASRPQDRQFILSSKKLLLSDSGFYLCAWKLQSGELFFGEGSRLTVL.